In this sample, the clone carrying this TCR beta chain turned up once. Per the original methods: The authors estimated nucleated cell counts from reference gene primer amplification. The repertoire was sequenced with immunoSEQ multiplex PCR; TCRdb's copy has only in-frame clones and lacks some. V, J and clone size are those of that table, while D and trimming were read from the DNA. Counted here are 300,000 to 500,000 clones, roughly 90% occurring once; the ten biggest clones make up over 0.9%. The germline V gene encodes CDR1 WSHSY and CDR2 SAAADI. This CDR3 has 12 amino acids. The sample comes from a study of blood T cell repertoires in COVID-19.

The sequencing sample was made of PBMCs or T cells enriched from blood (not recorded which). The receptor was derived from a woman aged 30 to 39 with acute COVID-19. The V call is TRBV10-2, the J call TRBJ2-7, with 9 bases identical to TRBD2. This chain's CDR3 is CVLRGGVYEQYF. CDR3 in DNA: TGCGTCCTGCGCGGGGGGGTCTACGAGCAGTACTTC.